This TCR beta chain originates from a study of blood T cell repertoires in COVID-19. Overall study context: The United States, Italy and Spain supplied acute and convalescent COVID-19 samples. T cells, B-cell-depleted T cells, or PBMCs supplied cDNA or gDNA.

Original analysis: Reference gene primer amplification gave estimated nucleated cell counts. The assay was immunoSEQ multiplex PCR, and TCRdb's table has in-frame clones only and misses some. That table supplies the V and J calls and clone size; D and trimming were determined from the DNA. This repertoire shows a few hundred thousand clones, around nine tenths found once; its top ten account for around 0.88%. CDR3 length: 19 amino acids. Germline trimming cut 2 bases from V and 0 bases from J; bases unmatched to any gene: 10. CDR1 and CDR2 from the germline V gene are MDHEN and SYDVKM. The TCR was taken from a man aged 30-40 years with acute or convalescent COVID-19. The sample taken for sequencing was peripheral blood. The V and J genes are TRBV28 and TRBJ1-6; TRBD1 matches at 7 bases. CDR3 DNA sequence: TGTGCCAGCAGTTTACCACAAACTGGGACAGACTCCTATAATTCACCCCTCCACTTT. Encoded protein: CASSLPQTGTDSYNSPLHF.